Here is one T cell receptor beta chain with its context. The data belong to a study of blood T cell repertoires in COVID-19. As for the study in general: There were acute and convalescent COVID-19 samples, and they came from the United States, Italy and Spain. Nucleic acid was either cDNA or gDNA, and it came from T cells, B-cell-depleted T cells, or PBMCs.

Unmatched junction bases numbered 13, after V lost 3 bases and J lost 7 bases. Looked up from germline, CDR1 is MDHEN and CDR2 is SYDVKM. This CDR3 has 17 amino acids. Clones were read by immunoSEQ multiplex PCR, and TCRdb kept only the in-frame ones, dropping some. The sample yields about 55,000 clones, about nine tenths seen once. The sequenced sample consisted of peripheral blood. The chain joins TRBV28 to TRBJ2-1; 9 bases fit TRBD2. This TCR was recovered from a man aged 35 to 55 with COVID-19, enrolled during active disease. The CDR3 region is CASSLEGGGASVNEQFF. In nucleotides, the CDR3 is TGTGCCAGCAGTTTGGAAGGCGGGGGGGCCAGCGTAAATGAGCAGTTCTTC.